The T cell receptor (beta chain) under discussion was sequenced for a study of cytomegalovirus exposure and HLA in healthy donors. Study-level information: A prior analysis found about 120 million unique TCR beta sequences from 150 million to 200 million T cells. HLA-typed donors were the source of tens of millions of unique TCRs, which an early data release held. Most genotyped donors, around 78% of about 360, had Caucasian-associated genetic ancestry.

Unmatched junction bases numbered 6, after V lost 4 bases and J lost 2 bases. This CDR3 has 15 residues. The germline gives CDR1 LGHNA, CDR2 YNFKEQ. Primers included in the PCR were 60 Vbeta and 13 Jbeta primers. This table comes from immunoSEQ multiplex PCR, and its TCRdb copy is limited to in-frame clones, with some not included. This table has 200,000 to 250,000 clones, 76% appearing once. Despite likely unrecorded immune exposures, the donors were nominally healthy at the time of sampling. This clone was recorded once. The receptor comes from a man between 18 and 29 years old in good health and CMV-seronegative. The chain joins TRBV4-2 to TRBJ2-7, with 9 bases matching TRBD1. The sample consisted of PBMCs. The CDR3 sequence is CASSLRTGATYEQYF. In DNA, the CDR3 is TGTGCCAGCAGCCTTAGGACAGGGGCTACCTACGAGCAGTACTTC.